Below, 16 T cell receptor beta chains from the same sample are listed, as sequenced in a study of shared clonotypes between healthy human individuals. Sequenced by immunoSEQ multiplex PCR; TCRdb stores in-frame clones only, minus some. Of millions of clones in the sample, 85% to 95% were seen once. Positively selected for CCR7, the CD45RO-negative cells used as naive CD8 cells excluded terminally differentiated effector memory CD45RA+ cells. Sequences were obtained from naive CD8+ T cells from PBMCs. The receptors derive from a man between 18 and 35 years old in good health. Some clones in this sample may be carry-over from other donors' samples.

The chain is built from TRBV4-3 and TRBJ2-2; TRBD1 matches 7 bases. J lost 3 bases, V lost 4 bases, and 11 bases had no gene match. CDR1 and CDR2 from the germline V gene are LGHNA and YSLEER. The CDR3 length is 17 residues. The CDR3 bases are TGCGCCAGCAGCCGTTTATCTACAGGGGCGGACACCGGGGAGCTGTTTTTT. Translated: CASSRLSTGADTGELFF.

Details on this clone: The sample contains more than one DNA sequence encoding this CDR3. The DNA for the CDR3 is TGTGCCAGCAGCGTAGCCGGGACTAGCGGATACGAGCAGTACTTC. It translates to CASSVAGTSGYEQYF. V gene TRBV9 combines with J gene TRBJ2-7; 11 positions match TRBD2. The CDR3 loop spans 15 amino acids. Trimming took 0 bases from V and 4 from J; bases not matched to a gene: 3. Germline-derived CDR1 and CDR2 are SGDLS and YYNGEE.

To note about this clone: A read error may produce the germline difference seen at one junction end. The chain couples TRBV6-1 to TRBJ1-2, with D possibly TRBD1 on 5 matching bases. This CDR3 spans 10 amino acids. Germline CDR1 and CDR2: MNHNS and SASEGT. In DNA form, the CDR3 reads TGTGCCACTGGGAGCCAGGAGGGGCCCTTC. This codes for CATGSQEGPF.

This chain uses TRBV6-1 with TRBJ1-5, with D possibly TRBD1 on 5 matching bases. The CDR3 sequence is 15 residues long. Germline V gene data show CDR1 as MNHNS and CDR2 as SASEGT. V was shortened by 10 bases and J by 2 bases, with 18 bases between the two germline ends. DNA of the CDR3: TGTGCCAACCCGTGCAGGGAGACGGGCAATCAGCCCCAGCATTTT. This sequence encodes CANPCRETGNQPQHF.

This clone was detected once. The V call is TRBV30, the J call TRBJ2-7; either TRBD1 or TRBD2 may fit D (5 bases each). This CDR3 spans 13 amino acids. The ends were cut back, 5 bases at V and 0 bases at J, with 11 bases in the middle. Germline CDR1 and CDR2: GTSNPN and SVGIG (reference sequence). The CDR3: CAWEPGSSYEQYF. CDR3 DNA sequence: TGTGCCTGGGAGCCAGGGAGCTCCTACGAGCAGTACTTC.

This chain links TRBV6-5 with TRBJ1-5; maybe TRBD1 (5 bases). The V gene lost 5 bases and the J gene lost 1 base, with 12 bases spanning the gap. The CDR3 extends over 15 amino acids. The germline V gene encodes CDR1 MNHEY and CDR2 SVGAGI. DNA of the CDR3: TGTGCCAGCAGTCCCGTGGGGGGGAGCAATCAGCCCCAGCATTTT. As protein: CASSPVGGSNQPQHF.

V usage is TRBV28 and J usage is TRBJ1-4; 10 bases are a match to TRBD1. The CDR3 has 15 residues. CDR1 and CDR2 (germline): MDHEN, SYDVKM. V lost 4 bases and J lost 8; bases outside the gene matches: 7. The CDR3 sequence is CASSSGTGVDEKLFF. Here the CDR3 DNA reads TGTGCCAGCAGTTCAGGGACAGGGGTGGACGAAAAACTGTTTTTT.

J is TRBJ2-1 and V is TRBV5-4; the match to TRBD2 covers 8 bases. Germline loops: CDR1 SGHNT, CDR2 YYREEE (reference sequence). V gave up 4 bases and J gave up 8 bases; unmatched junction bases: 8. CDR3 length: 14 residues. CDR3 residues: CASSPSGSLDEQFF. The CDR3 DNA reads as TGTGCCAGCAGCCCGAGCGGGAGTCTGGATGAGCAGTTCTTC.

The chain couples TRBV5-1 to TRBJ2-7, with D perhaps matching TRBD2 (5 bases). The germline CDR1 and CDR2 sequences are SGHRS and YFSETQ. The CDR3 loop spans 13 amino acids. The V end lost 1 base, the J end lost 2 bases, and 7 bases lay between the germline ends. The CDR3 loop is CASSLTAAYEQYF. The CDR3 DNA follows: TGCGCCAGCAGCTTGACAGCGGCCTACGAGCAGTACTTC.

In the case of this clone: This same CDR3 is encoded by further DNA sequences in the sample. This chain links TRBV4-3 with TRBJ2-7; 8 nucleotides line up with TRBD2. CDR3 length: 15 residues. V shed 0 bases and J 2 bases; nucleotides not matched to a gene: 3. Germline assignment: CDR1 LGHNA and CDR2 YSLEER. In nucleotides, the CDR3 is TGCGCCAGCAGCCAAGAGGAGCGGGGGACCTACGAGCAGTACTTC. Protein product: CASSQEERGTYEQYF.

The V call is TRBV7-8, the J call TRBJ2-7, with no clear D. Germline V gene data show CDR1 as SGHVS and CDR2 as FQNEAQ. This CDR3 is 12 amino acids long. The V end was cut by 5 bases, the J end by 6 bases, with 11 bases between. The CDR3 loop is CASSPRPPEQYF. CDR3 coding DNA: TGTGCCAGCAGCCCCAGGCCGCCCGAGCAGTACTTC.

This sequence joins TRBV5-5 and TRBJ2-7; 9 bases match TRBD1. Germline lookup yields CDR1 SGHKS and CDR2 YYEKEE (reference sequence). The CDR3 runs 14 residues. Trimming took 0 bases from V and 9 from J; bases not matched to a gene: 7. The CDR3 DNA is TGTGCCAGCAGCTTGGGGGACAGGGCTACGGTGCAGTACTTC. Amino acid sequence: CASSLGDRATVQYF.

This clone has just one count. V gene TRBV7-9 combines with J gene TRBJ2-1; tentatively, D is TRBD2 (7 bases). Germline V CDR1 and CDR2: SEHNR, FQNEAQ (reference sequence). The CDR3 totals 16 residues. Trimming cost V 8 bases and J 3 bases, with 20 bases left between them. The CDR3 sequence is CASLVLAARGYNEQFF. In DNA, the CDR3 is TGTGCCAGCTTGGTCCTAGCGGCCAGGGGCTACAATGAGCAGTTCTTC.

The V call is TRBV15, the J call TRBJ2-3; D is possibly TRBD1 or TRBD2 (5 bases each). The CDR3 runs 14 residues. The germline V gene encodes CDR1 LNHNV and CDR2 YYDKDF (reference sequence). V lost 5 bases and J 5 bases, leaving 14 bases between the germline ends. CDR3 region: CATSPRDGEDTQYF. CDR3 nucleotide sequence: TGTGCCACCAGCCCTCGGGACGGAGAAGATACGCAGTATTTT.

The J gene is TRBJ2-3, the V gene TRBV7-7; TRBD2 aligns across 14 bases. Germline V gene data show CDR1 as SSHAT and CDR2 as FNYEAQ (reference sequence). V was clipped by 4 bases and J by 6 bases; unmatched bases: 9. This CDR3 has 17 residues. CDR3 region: CASSSGLAGEIGDTQYF. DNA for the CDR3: TGTGCCAGCAGCTCGGGACTAGCGGGAGAGATCGGGGATACGCAGTATTTT.

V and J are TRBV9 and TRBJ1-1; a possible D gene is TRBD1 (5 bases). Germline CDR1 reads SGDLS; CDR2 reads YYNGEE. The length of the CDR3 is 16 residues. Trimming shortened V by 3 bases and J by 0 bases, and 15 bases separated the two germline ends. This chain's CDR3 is CASSEGPGLMNTEAFF. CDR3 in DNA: TGTGCCAGCAGCGAGGGCCCGGGACTTATGAACACTGAAGCTTTCTTT.